One and the same sample provided the 17 T cell receptor beta chains below, sequenced in a study of blood T cell repertoires in COVID-19. Only in-frame clones appear in the TCRdb table, and some are missing; sequencing was by immunoSEQ multiplex PCR. The sample yields roughly 290,000 clones, about 88% seen once. Input material: peripheral blood. Receptor source: a woman aged 55-69 years with acute or convalescent COVID-19.

A few counts support this clone. Here the CDR3 reads CASSDRENTEAFF. In DNA form, the CDR3 reads TGTGCCAGCAGCGACAGGGAGAACACTGAAGCTTTCTTT. The V and J genes are TRBV6-2 or TRBV6-3 and TRBJ1-1, with 7 bases identical to TRBD1. Unmatched junction bases numbered 2, after V lost 6 bases and J lost 1 base. From germline, CDR1 is MNHEY and CDR2 SVGEGT. The length of the CDR3 is 13 residues.

The rearrangement uses TRBV27 and TRBJ2-7; 8 bases line up with TRBD1. J lost 3 bases, V lost 3 bases, and 7 bases had no gene match. The CDR3 totals 15 residues. The germline V gene encodes CDR1 MNHEY and CDR2 SMNVEV (reference sequence). The CDR3 DNA follows: TGTGCCAGCAGTTTTTGGTCCACAGGGGGCTACGAGCAGTACTTC. This codes for CASSFWSTGGYEQYF.

This chain links TRBV19 with TRBJ2-2; TRBD1 matches at 8 bases. This CDR3 comprises 14 residues. V was pared by 6 bases and J by 3 bases, with 3 bases of the junction left unmatched. Germline loops: CDR1 LNHDA, CDR2 SQIVND (reference sequence). The CDR3 DNA follows: TGTGCCAGTAGAAAGACAGGGGACACCGGGGAGCTGTTTTTT. Translated: CASRKTGDTGELFF.

The CDR3 coding sequence is TGTGCCAGCAGCTTGGGAGGGGGCTCATCTAATGAAAAACTGTTTTTT. It translates to CASSLGGGSSNEKLFF. The chain is built from TRBV5-4 and TRBJ1-4; 7 bases match TRBD1. V dropped 0 bases and J dropped 3; count of bases not matched to a gene: 5. Per the germline V gene, CDR1 is SGHNT and CDR2 is YYREEE (reference sequence). The length of the CDR3 is 16 residues.

The V call is TRBV28, the J call TRBJ1-1, with TRBD1 matching over 9 bases. CDR3 length equals 18 residues. The V gene end was trimmed by 5 bases and the J gene end by 3 bases; junction bases not matched to a gene: 16. Germline V lookup: CDR1 MDHEN, CDR2 SYDVKM. The CDR3 protein is CASSPFHWDRELYTEAFF. The CDR3 DNA reads TGTGCCAGCAGTCCATTCCATTGGGACAGGGAGTTGTACACTGAAGCTTTCTTT.

This chain uses TRBV7-9 with TRBJ2-1; the match to TRBD2 covers 16 bases. The CDR3 loop spans 16 amino acids. The germline V gene encodes CDR1 SEHNR and CDR2 FQNEAQ (reference sequence). With 4 bases clipped from V and 9 bases from J, the junction kept 6 bases outside the gene matches. Here the CDR3 reads CASSSTGTSGRVEQFF. As DNA, the CDR3 is TGTGCCAGCAGCTCGACCGGGACTAGCGGGAGGGTTGAGCAGTTCTTC.

This chain uses TRBV2 with TRBJ1-6; D unclear. Germline V gene sequence: CDR1 SNHLY, CDR2 FYNNEI. There are 13 residues in the CDR3. The V end was cut by 7 bases, the J end by 8 bases, with 12 bases between. In nucleotides, the CDR3 is TGTGCCAGCAATGGTCCGGGGTATTCACCCCTCCACTTT. Protein product: CASNGPGYSPLHF.

This clone came up a few times. The chain has TRBV19 and TRBJ1-2; the match to TRBD1 covers 7 bases. This CDR3 comprises 12 residues. J was trimmed by 7 bases and V by 7 bases; bases with no gene match: 6. Germline values: CDR1 LNHDA, CDR2 SQIVND (reference sequence). The CDR3: CASNQRGLGYTF. The CDR3 DNA is TGTGCCAGTAACCAGAGGGGGCTTGGCTACACCTTC.

The chain links TRBV7-3 to TRBJ2-2, with 11 bases lining up with TRBD1. The V segment lost 6 bases and the J segment 5 bases; nucleotides outside the gene matches: 5. Germline-derived CDR1 and CDR2 are SGHTA and FQGTGA. The CDR3 totals 15 residues. Written as DNA, the CDR3 is TGTGCCAGCAGGTCCGGGACAGGGGGGACCGGGGAGCTGTTTTTT. Translation: CASRSGTGGTGELFF.

The chain carries TRBV2 and TRBJ2-1, with TRBD1 matching over 9 bases. The CDR3 runs 19 residues. CDR1 is SNHLY and CDR2 is FYNNEI in the germline V gene. V lost 6 bases to trimming and J lost 6 bases; unmatched junction nucleotides: 21. CDR3 sequence reads: CASRGWGQGEGATGNEQFF. CDR3 sequence (DNA): TGTGCCAGCAGGGGGTGGGGACAGGGTGAGGGCGCGACCGGCAATGAGCAGTTCTTC.

The genes are TRBV15 and TRBJ1-4; D gene uncertain. Between the trimmed V and J ends, which lost 1 base and 7 bases, there was a span of 16 bases. This CDR3 has 16 amino acids. The germline gives CDR1 LNHNV, CDR2 YYDKDF (reference sequence). For the CDR3, the DNA is TGTGCCACCAGCAGAGCGGGGAACGCACCGGGTGAAAAACTGTTTTTT. It yields the protein CATSRAGNAPGEKLFF.

This chain links TRBV5-1 with TRBJ2-1; TRBD2 agrees at 8 bases. With 0 bases clipped from V and 9 bases from J, the junction kept 8 bases outside the gene matches. Looked up from germline, CDR1 is SGHRS and CDR2 is YFSETQ. CDR3 size: 15 residues. In DNA form, the CDR3 reads TGCGCCAGCAGCTTGGGGCCGGGGGGGCGGAGTGAGCAGTTCTTC. Translated: CASSLGPGGRSEQFF.

J is TRBJ1-6 and V is TRBV10-2; the D is unclear. The CDR3 loop spans 14 amino acids. Germline-derived CDR1 and CDR2 are WSHSY and SAAADI. Trimming removed 3 bases from V and 8 bases from J, with 11 bases in between. The DNA for the CDR3 is TGCGCCAGCAGTGATCCGGGTTTTGATTCACCCCTCCACTTT. Translation gives CASSDPGFDSPLHF.

The chain has TRBV11-2 and TRBJ2-5; 16 nucleotides match TRBD2. J was trimmed by 2 bases and V by 1 base; bases with no gene match: 1. The CDR3 spans 17 residues. Germline V lookup: CDR1 SGHAT, CDR2 FQNNGV. Here the CDR3 reads CASSLVGLAGGQETQYF. The CDR3 DNA sequence: TGTGCCAGCAGCTTAGTGGGACTAGCGGGGGGGCAAGAGACCCAGTACTTC.

The chain couples TRBV5-5 to TRBJ2-5; D is possibly TRBD2 (6 bases). Germline assignment: CDR1 SGHKS and CDR2 YYEKEE (reference sequence). The CDR3 is 15 amino acids. V shed 1 base and J shed 5 bases, with 15 bases lying between them. For the CDR3, the DNA is TGTGCCAGCAGCTTGACCCAATCCGGAGGGGAGACCCAGTACTTC. Protein product: CASSLTQSGGETQYF.

The chain links TRBV4-2 to TRBJ1-3; 7 bases map to TRBD1. With V trimmed by 4 bases and J by 0 bases, 3 bases remained unmatched. Per the germline V gene, CDR1 is LGHNA and CDR2 is YNFKEQ. This CDR3 has 15 residues. Here the CDR3 reads CASSLGQASGNTIYF. In DNA form, the CDR3 reads TGTGCCAGCAGCCTCGGACAGGCCTCTGGAAACACCATATATTTT.

The chain uses TRBV2 and TRBJ1-5; possibly TRBD1 for D (5 bases). Looked up from germline, CDR1 is SNHLY and CDR2 is FYNNEI. The CDR3 has 17 amino acids. The V end was cut by 2 bases, the J end by 1 base, with 15 bases between. DNA for the CDR3: TGTGCCAGCAGTGAAAATCCGGCAGGGTTGAGCAATCAGCCCCAGCATTTT. It encodes CASSENPAGLSNQPQHF.